The 20 T cell receptor beta chains given below trace back to one sample, sequenced in a study of blood T cell repertoires in COVID-19. The table came from immunoSEQ multiplex PCR; TCRdb's copy has only in-frame clones and leaves some out. The sample lists around 110,000 clones, less than 95% occurring once. Sequencing input: peripheral blood. The receptors derive from a human donor with active COVID-19. The donor label of this sample is uncertain.

The rearrangement uses TRBV24-1 and TRBJ2-7; D might be TRBD1 (6 bases). CDR3 length: 18 residues. With 4 bases removed from V and 6 bases from J, the gap between germline ends came to 27 bases. Germline V lookup: CDR1 KGHDR, CDR2 SFDVKD. The CDR3 loop reads CATSDSRPGQSGSVEQYF. CDR3 nucleotide sequence: TGTGCCACCAGTGACAGCAGACCTGGACAGTCGGGGAGTGTCGAGCAGTACTTC.

The chain combines TRBV19 with TRBJ2-7; 10 bases are a match to TRBD1. Unmatched junction bases numbered 14, after V lost 6 bases and J lost 3 bases. Germline-derived CDR1 and CDR2 are LNHDA and SQIVND (reference sequence). This CDR3 region has 17 residues. The CDR3 DNA is TGTGCCAGTAGATCCGGACCGGGACAGGGGAAGGTCTACGAGCAGTACTTC. Translation gives CASRSGPGQGKVYEQYF.

The rearrangement joins TRBV6-5 to TRBJ1-6; 9 bases match TRBD1. V dropped 2 bases and J dropped 7; count of bases not matched to a gene: 3. The CDR3 contains 15 residues. Per the germline V gene, CDR1 is MNHEY and CDR2 is SVGAGI. This chain's CDR3 is CASSYLGQGNSPLHF. CDR3 nucleotide sequence: TGTGCCAGCAGTTACCTGGGACAGGGAAATTCACCCCTCCACTTT.

The chain employs TRBV7-8 and TRBJ2-7, with a weak D call TRBD1 (5 bases). The germline V gene encodes CDR1 SGHVS and CDR2 FQNEAQ. This CDR3 is built from 13 residues. V lost 4 bases, J lost 6 bases, and 13 bases lay in between. The CDR3 region has the DNA TGTGCCAGCAGCTCCAGGGTTGATGGCGAGCAGTACTTC. As protein: CASSSRVDGEQYF.

CDR3: CATSAPQVWGQGADTQYF. The CDR3 region has the DNA TGTGCCACCAGTGCCCCCCAGGTCTGGGGACAGGGGGCAGATACGCAGTATTTT. The chain is built from TRBV24-1 and TRBJ2-3; 11 positions match TRBD1. The germline CDR1 and CDR2 sequences are KGHDR and SFDVKD. The CDR3 runs 18 residues. Losses at the gene ends were 5 bases for V and 4 bases for J; bases not matched to a gene: 13.

This chain uses TRBV9 with TRBJ2-4, with D perhaps TRBD1 (6 bases). Per the germline V gene, CDR1 is SGDLS and CDR2 is YYNGEE. The CDR3 is 14 amino acids. Trimming took off 4 bases at V and 8 bases at J, with 16 bases between the two ends. The CDR3 DNA reads as TGTGCCAGCAGCCCGCGGACAGATGGATACATTCAGTACTTC. Its translation: CASSPRTDGYIQYF.

The V call is TRBV3-1 (or the pseudogene TRBV3-2), the J call TRBJ2-5, with D possibly TRBD1 on 5 matching bases. The V end lost 0 bases, the J end lost 2 bases, and 13 bases lay between the germline ends. The CDR3 runs 16 residues. Looked up from germline, CDR1 is LGHDT and CDR2 is YNNKEL (reference sequence). DNA for the CDR3: TGTGCCAGCAGCCAAGATAATCCGGCAGGGCAAGAGACCCAGTACTTC. It translates to CASSQDNPAGQETQYF.

The CDR3 spells CASSPRAARGNEQFF. For the CDR3, the DNA is TGTGCCAGCAGCCCCCGTGCGGCTCGGGGGAATGAGCAGTTCTTC. The chain couples TRBV7-3 to TRBJ2-1, with a tentative D call TRBD2 (6 bases). Looked up from germline, CDR1 is SGHTA and CDR2 is FQGTGA. CDR3 length: 15 amino acids. V was clipped by 5 bases and J by 7 bases, with 18 bases between them.

The rearrangement joins TRBV24-1 to TRBJ1-2; 7 bases match TRBD1. The germline CDR1 and CDR2 sequences are KGHDR and SFDVKD. This CDR3 spans 14 amino acids. V was pared by 4 bases and J by 0 bases, with 1 base of the junction left unmatched. CDR3: CATSDGTANYGYTF. The CDR3 region has the DNA TGTGCCACCAGTGACGGGACAGCTAACTATGGCTACACCTTC.

V is TRBV7-9 and J is TRBJ2-7, with 9 bases fitting TRBD1. The ends lost 0 bases at V and 3 bases at J; junction bases unmatched: 3. The CDR3 sequence is 15 residues long. The germline V gene has CDR1 SEHNR and CDR2 FQNEAQ (reference sequence). The chain's CDR3 is CASSLAPGQGYEQYF. CDR3 sequence (DNA): TGTGCCAGCAGCTTAGCCCCGGGACAGGGCTACGAGCAGTACTTC.

V usage is TRBV19 and J usage is TRBJ2-6, with D possibly TRBD2 on 6 matching bases. The CDR3 extends over 19 amino acids. Germline CDR1 LNHDA, CDR2 SQIVND (reference sequence). Between the trimmed V and J ends, which lost 3 bases and 0 bases, there was a span of 18 bases. The CDR3, as DNA: TGTGCCAGTAGTATGAACCAAAGTCCGACTAGCTCTGGGGCCAACGTCCTGACTTTC. Its translation: CASSMNQSPTSSGANVLTF. The whole variable domain, remainder taken from reference TRBV19 and TRBJ2-6, is DGGITQSPKYLFRKEGQNVTLSCEQNLNHDAMYWYRQDPGQGLRLIYYSQIVNDFQKGDIAEGYSVSREKKESFPLTVTSAQKNPTAFYLCASSMNQSPTSSGANVLTFGAGSRLTVL.

As concerns this clone: Other nucleotide sequences in the sample specify the same CDR3. The chain joins TRBV4-3 to TRBJ1-2; D not resolved. The germline gives CDR1 LGHNA, CDR2 YSLEER. This CDR3 is built from 13 residues. V shed 3 bases and J shed 2 bases, with 7 bases lying between them. CDR3 DNA sequence: TGCGCCAGCAGCCACGAGAGAAACTATGGCTACACCTTC. It codes for CASSHERNYGYTF.

The chain couples TRBV5-5 to TRBJ1-2, with TRBD1 matching over 9 bases. Germline CDR1 and CDR2: SGHKS and YYEKEE (reference sequence). The trim removed 3 bases at V and 7 bases at J, leaving 10 bases unmatched. The CDR3 is 15 residues long. CDR3 sequence reads: CASSYWTGDPRGYTF. In DNA, the CDR3 is TGTGCCAGCAGCTACTGGACAGGGGACCCACGTGGCTACACCTTC.

This chain uses TRBV7-6 with TRBJ1-1; D unclear. V was trimmed by 0 bases and J by 1 base, leaving 15 bases between them. This CDR3 has 17 residues. In germline, CDR1 is SGHVS, CDR2 FNYEAQ. The CDR3 DNA reads as TGTGCCAGCAGCTTAGCCGGAGACGGGATTACGAACACTGAAGCTTTCTTT. Residues: CASSLAGDGITNTEAFF.

This clone occurred once. This chain connects TRBV27 to TRBJ1-4; 9 bases map to TRBD1. With V trimmed by 7 bases and J by 7 bases, 7 bases remained unmatched. This CDR3 is built from 14 residues. Germline-derived CDR1 and CDR2 are MNHEY and SMNVEV (reference sequence). CDR3 nucleotide sequence: TGTGCCAGCAATAACAGGGGGCTCGGTGAAAAACTGTTTTTT. Amino acids: CASNNRGLGEKLFF.

The gene calls are TRBV19 and TRBJ1-1, with 7 bases fitting TRBD1. The CDR3 runs to 15 residues. Germline CDR1 LNHDA, CDR2 SQIVND (reference sequence). V lost 3 bases and J lost 0; bases outside the gene matches: 4. CDR3 sequence: CASSMGGQMNTEAFF. The DNA for the CDR3 is TGTGCCAGTAGTATGGGGGGACAGATGAACACTGAAGCTTTCTTT.

The chain links TRBV30 to TRBJ2-4, with 9 bases fitting TRBD1. The CDR3 has 17 residues. Losses at the gene ends were 0 bases for V and 0 bases for J; bases not matched to a gene: 6. CDR1 GTSNPN and CDR2 SVGIG come from the germline V gene (reference sequence). The CDR3, as DNA: TGTGCCTGGAGTGTACGAGGACAGGGGTTAGCCAAAAACATTCAGTACTTC. Protein sequence: CAWSVRGQGLAKNIQYF. Using reference TRBV30 and TRBJ2-4 for the parts outside the CDR3, the full variable domain is SQTIHQWPATLVQPVGSPLSLECTVEGTSNPNLYWYRQAAGRGLQLLFYSVGIGQISSEVPQNLSASRPQDRQFILSSKKLLLSDSGFYLCAWSVRGQGLAKNIQYFGAGTRLSVL.

J is TRBJ2-1 and V is TRBV4-1, with TRBD2 matching over 9 bases. CDR3 size: 15 residues. Germline lookup yields CDR1 MGHRA and CDR2 YSYEKL. Germline trimming cut 4 bases from V and 9 bases from J; bases unmatched to any gene: 10. The CDR3 DNA follows: TGCGCCAGCAGCCGTTTTAGCGGGGGTAGGGGTGAGCAGTTCTTC. Residues: CASSRFSGGRGEQFF.

V is TRBV12-3 or TRBV12-4 and J is TRBJ1-5, with D unclear. The V and J ends lost 0 bases and 4 bases respectively, with 4 bases between them. This CDR3 is built from 13 residues. This chain's CDR3 is CASSLATNQPQHF. Here the CDR3 DNA reads TGTGCCAGCAGTTTAGCAACTAATCAGCCCCAGCATTTT.

In this sample, this clone turned up once. The chain is built from TRBV5-6 and TRBJ2-6, with 7 bases identical to TRBD2. The CDR3 extends over 15 amino acids. The germline CDR1 and CDR2 sequences are SGHDT and YYEEEE. The J segment lost 2 bases and the V segment lost 3 bases, leaving 2 bases of the junction unmatched. This CDR3 reads CASSWGRAGANVLTF. DNA of the CDR3: TGTGCCAGCAGCTGGGGGAGGGCTGGGGCCAACGTCCTGACTTTC.